This T cell receptor beta chain comes out of a study of blood T cell repertoires in COVID-19. Study information: Sites in the United States, Italy and Spain provided acute and convalescent COVID-19 samples.

Trimming stripped 10 bases from V and 4 bases from J, with 16 bases between. This CDR3 spans 13 amino acids. In the original processing: Nucleated cell counts were estimated from reference gene primer amplification. Clones were sequenced by immunoSEQ multiplex PCR, and TCRdb holds only the in-frame ones, with some missing. V, J and clone size reflect that table, while D and trimming were determined from the DNA. The data contain roughly 170,000 clones, 85% to 90% of them singletons. This chain uses TRBV12-3 or TRBV12-4 with TRBJ1-1; the D gene is possibly TRBD1 (5 bases). The sequence was collected from a woman in her 70s with COVID-19, enrolled during active disease. The sample taken for sequencing was peripheral blood. CDR3 region: CATQYGGTTEAFF. CDR3 sequence (DNA): TGTGCCACCCAATACGGAGGGACCACTGAAGCTTTCTTT.